The clone carrying this T cell receptor (beta chain) was detected only a few times. Antigen specificity is unknown. The data originate from a study of long-term antiretroviral therapy in people with HIV. At survey level, the immunoSEQ assay was run in its v3.0 version. Profiling relied on immunoSEQ multiplex PCR, and the TCRdb table lists in-frame clones only, not all of them. The table records 6,500 to 9,000 clones, approximately 80% of them present only once. V gave up 2 bases and J gave up 3 bases, with 9 bases separating them. The CDR3 contains 13 residues. The germline V gene has CDR1 SGHRS and CDR2 YFSETQ. Study-wide findings and caveats: All time points showed a repertoire dominated by clones expanded before ART.

The J gene is TRBJ2-7, the V gene TRBV5-1; D perhaps matches TRBD1 (6 bases). This receptor was taken from a man aged 35 to 55 with HIV. Source: unsorted PBMCs, taken 1.1 years after starting antiretroviral therapy. The CDR3 sequence: CASSLSGDYEQYF. CDR3 DNA sequence: TGCGCCAGCAGCTTATCAGGGGACTACGAGCAGTACTTC.